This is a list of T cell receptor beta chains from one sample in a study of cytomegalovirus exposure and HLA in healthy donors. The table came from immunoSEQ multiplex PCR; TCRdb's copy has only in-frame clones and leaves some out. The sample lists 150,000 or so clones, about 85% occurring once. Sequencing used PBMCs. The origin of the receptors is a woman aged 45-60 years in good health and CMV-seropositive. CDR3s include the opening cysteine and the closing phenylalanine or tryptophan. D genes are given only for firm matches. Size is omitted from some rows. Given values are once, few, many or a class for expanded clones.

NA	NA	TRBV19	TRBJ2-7	TGTGCCAGTAGTACTTACCTTCGGGGTCGTGAGCAGTACTTC	CASSTYLRGREQYF
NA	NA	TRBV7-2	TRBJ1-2	TGTGCCAGCAGCTTAAGCCAGGGCCCTGGAACGGGCTATGACTACACCTTC	CASSLSQGPGTGYDYTF
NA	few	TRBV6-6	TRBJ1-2	TGTGCCAGCAGTTACAGCCCGGGGGGAGACTATGGCTACACCTTC	CASSYSPGGDYGYTF
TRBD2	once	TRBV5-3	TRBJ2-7	TGTGCCAGAAGACTGGCGCTAGCGGGCTCCTACGAGCAGTACTTC	CARRLALAGSYEQYF
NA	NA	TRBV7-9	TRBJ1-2	TGTGCCAGCAGCTCGAGCGACTATGGCTACACCTTC	CASSSSDYGYTF
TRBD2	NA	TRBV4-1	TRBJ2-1	TGCGCCAGCAGTGGACTAGCGGGAGAATCGTACAATGAGCAGTTCTTC	CASSGLAGESYNEQFF
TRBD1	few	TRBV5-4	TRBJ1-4	TGTGCCAGCAGCTTGGTGGGACAGAGCGAAAAACTGTTTTTT	CASSLVGQSEKLFF
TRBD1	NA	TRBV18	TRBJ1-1	TGTGCCAGCTCACTTTTCCAGGGGGAGAACACTGAAGCTTTCTTT	CASSLFQGENTEAFF
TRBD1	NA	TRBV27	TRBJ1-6	TGTGCCAGCGCAACAGGGGAGCCGGGTTCACCCCTCCACTTT	CASATGEPGSPLHF
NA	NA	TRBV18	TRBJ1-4	TGTGCCAGCTCACCACGTGACACAAAGGGGGAAAAACTGTTTTTT	CASSPRDTKGEKLFF
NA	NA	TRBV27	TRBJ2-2	TGTGCCAGCAGGAGGGAGCGCACCGGGGAGCTGTTTTTT	CASRRERTGELFF